This paragraph reports one T cell receptor beta chain. Other DNA sequences in this specimen translate into the identical CDR3. The data were obtained in a study of shared clonotypes between healthy human individuals. J lost 0 bases, V lost 6 bases, and 3 bases had no gene match. The CDR3 has 14 amino acids. The V gene's germline CDR1 is MDHEN and CDR2 SYDVKM. Each subset's genomic DNA was split evenly across several immunoSEQ plates. Measured with immunoSEQ multiplex PCR; TCRdb has only the in-frame clones, and not every one. The sample holds approximately 2.5 million clones, over 85% seen once. Sequencing was carried out using naive CD4+ T cells from PBMCs. Regarding subset: CD45RA+ positively selected. The clonotype comes from a man younger than 35 in good health. Some clones in this sample may be carry-over from other donors' samples. The chain has TRBV28 and TRBJ1-1, with TRBD1 matching 8 bases. The CDR3 nucleotides read TGTGCCAGCAGCTCGGGACAGGTGAACACTGAAGCTTTCTTT. Its protein is CASSSGQVNTEAFF. Full variable domain (remainder filled in from reference TRBV28 and TRBJ1-1): DVKVTQSSRYLVKRTGEKVFLECVQDMDHENMFWYRQDPGLGLRLIYFSYDVKMKEKGDIPEGYSVSREKKERFSLILESASTNQTSMYLCASSSGQVNTEAFFGQGTRLTVV.